The rows below give T cell receptor beta chains drawn from one sample of a study of blood T cell repertoires in COVID-19. Clones were read by immunoSEQ multiplex PCR, and TCRdb kept only the in-frame ones, dropping some. Of about 68,000 clones listed, 75% to 90% were seen once; the top ten hold over 7.5%. Sequencing was done on a sample of peripheral blood. The origin of the receptors is a man aged 30-40 years with acute or convalescent COVID-19. The CDR3 runs from the conserved cysteine through the conserved F or W. D genes are given only for firm matches. Not every row has a clone size; where given, it reads once, few, many or a size class.

cdr3_length clone_size j_call d_call v_call cdr3_nt cdr3_aa
16 . TRBJ2-3 TRBD1 TRBV5-1 TGCGCCAGCGGTCAAGGGGGACAGGGCGGGACAGATACGCAGTATTTT CASGQGGQGGTDTQYF
16 . TRBJ2-7 . TRBV5-1 TGCGCCAGCAGCTTGGATGGGACACCATTTACCTACGAGCAGTACTTC CASSLDGTPFTYEQYF
14 once TRBJ2-5 TRBD1 TRBV19 TGTGCCAGTTCTCCAGGGGGTTTTAGAGAGACCCAGTACTTC CASSPGGFRETQYF
21 . TRBJ2-1 TRBD2 TRBV13 TGTGCCAGCAGCTTAAAAGGGGGCGTGTTAGCGGGAGGTTTTGATCTCAATGAGCAGTTCTTC CASSLKGGVLAGGFDLNEQFF
16 . TRBJ1-6 TRBD1 TRBV5-1 TGCGCCAGCAGCTTGGGTACCCATCGACAGGGGGGATCCCTCCACTTT CASSLGTHRQGGSLHF
14 . TRBJ2-5 . TRBV6-1 TGTGCCAGCAGTGAAGATATAGAACTGAAGACCCAGTACTTC CASSEDIELKTQYF
15 . TRBJ2-7 . TRBV15 TGTGCCACCAGCGCCTCGGCAGGGGCGGGTGGGGAGCAGTACTTC CATSASAGAGGEQYF
19 once TRBJ2-6 TRBD2 TRBV4-1 TGCGCCAGCAGCCATTACTTTAGCGGGACGACCTCTGGGGCCAACGTCCTGACTTTC CASSHYFSGTTSGANVLTF
15 . TRBJ1-5 TRBD1 TRBV19 TGTGCCAGTAGTATCGGGGCAGGGGGCCGTCAGCCCCAGCATTTT CASSIGAGGRQPQHF
18 . TRBJ1-3 . TRBV19 TGTGCCAGTAGTATTGGACCCGCAGCGGGCAGCTCTGGAAACACCATATATTTT CASSIGPAAGSSGNTIYF
18 . TRBJ1-5 TRBD1 TRBV7-9 TGTGCCAGCAGCTTATCTAGGGACAGGGGGCGAAGCAATCAGCCCCAGCATTTT CASSLSRDRGRSNQPQHF
15 . TRBJ1-4 . TRBV4-1 TGCGCCAGCAGCCCCCCCCGGGGTCTAAATGAAAAACTGTTTTTT CASSPPRGLNEKLFF
13 . TRBJ2-7 . TRBV6-5 TGTGCCAGCAGTCTCGCCCGCAGCTACGAGCAGTACTTC CASSLARSYEQYF
11 . TRBJ1-2 . TRBV6-6 TGTGCCAGCAGTTACGCGGGGAACTACACCTTC CASSYAGNYTF
13 . TRBJ2-4 . TRBV19 TGTGCCAGTAAGGGGAACCTCAAAAACATTCAGTACTTC CASKGNLKNIQYF
15 . TRBJ1-1 . TRBV28 TGTGCCAGCAGTTCCTATGACAAGACCGGTTATGGAGCTTTCTTT CASSSYDKTGYGAFF
15 . TRBJ1-1 TRBD1 TRBV7-9 TGTGCCAGCAGCCCCGAGACAGGGGGTTCGACTGAAGCTTTCTTT CASSPETGGSTEAFF
17 . TRBJ1-3 TRBD1 TRBV5-4 TGTGCCAGCAGCTTTTCGATGCAGGGGGGATCTGGAAACACCATATATTTT CASSFSMQGGSGNTIYF
14 few TRBJ2-7 . TRBV2 TGTGCCAGCAGTGAGGTGGGCTACTCCTACGAGCAGTACTTC CASSEVGYSYEQYF
11 few TRBJ2-7 . TRBV20-1 TGCAGTGCTAGAGATACACCTGAGCAGTACTTC CSARDTPEQYF
19 . TRBJ2-5 TRBD1 TRBV7-8 TGTGCCAGCAGCTCCCTCACCAGGGGGCTTGACACATCTCAAGAGACCCAGTACTTC CASSSLTRGLDTSQETQYF
14 . TRBJ1-4 . TRBV6-5 TGTGCCAGCAAACCGACACAGGGTTATGAAAAACTGTTTTTT CASKPTQGYEKLFF
15 . TRBJ2-2 TRBD1 TRBV5-1 TGCGCCAGCAGCCGCCTACAGGGGGGTAACGGGGAGCTGTTTTTT CASSRLQGGNGELFF
13 . TRBJ2-7 . TRBV27 TGTGCCAGCAGTTTATCCTATGGCGGACAGCCTTCCTTC CASSLSYGGQPSF
14 . TRBJ1-5 . TRBV30 TGTGCCTGGAGTCGGGGGTTCGGCAATCAGCCCCAGCATTTT CAWSRGFGNQPQHF
15 . TRBJ2-2 . TRBV18 TGTGCCAGCTCACCAGGACAGCAAGGGACCGGGGAGCTGTTTTTT CASSPGQQGTGELFF
17 many TRBJ1-6 . TRBV19 TGTGCCAGTAGTATAAGCCGGGACTCTGGTTATAATTCACCCCTCCACTTT CASSISRDSGYNSPLHF
15 once TRBJ2-5 TRBD1 TRBV9 TGTGCCAGCAGCTCCCCAGGGGGTCTCCAAGAGACCCAGTACTTC CASSSPGGLQETQYF
13 once TRBJ2-3 TRBD2 TRBV19 TGTGCCAGCGCCGAGCGGGGGGGGGATACGCAGTATTTT CASAERGGDTQYF
16 . TRBJ1-6 . TRBV5-1 TGCGCCAGCAGCCCTCGCCCGAGCTCCTATAATTCACCCCTCCACTTT CASSPRPSSYNSPLHF
14 . TRBJ2-3 TRBD1 TRBV2 TGTGCCAGCACCCGACAGGGCGCAGGCGATACGCAGTATTTT CASTRQGAGDTQYF
11 . TRBJ2-5 TRBD2 TRBV3-1/TRBV3-2 TGTGCCAGCAGCCTCGGGACTAGCATCGACTTC CASSLGTSIDF
14 . TRBJ2-1 . TRBV4-1 TGCGCCAGCAGCTCAGCCACAGGGTGGCATGAGCAGTTCTTC CASSSATGWHEQFF
16 . TRBJ2-3 TRBD2 TRBV9 TGTGCCAGCAGCCCTCACGGGGCGGGAGGGTTCGATACGCAGTATTTT CASSPHGAGGFDTQYF
15 . TRBJ1-2 TRBD1 TRBV11-2 TGTGCCAGCAGCGCAGACAGGGGAGATTGGTATGGCTACACCTTC CASSADRGDWYGYTF
13 . TRBJ2-1 . TRBV6-2/TRBV6-3 TGTGCCAGCAGTGGCGAACAGCACAATGAGCAGTTCTTC CASSGEQHNEQFF
13 . TRBJ1-1 . TRBV6-5 TGTGCCACCAAACCCCAGGGTTACACTGAAGCTTTCTTT CATKPQGYTEAFF
17 . TRBJ2-7 TRBD2 TRBV3-1/TRBV3-2 TGTGCCAGCAGCCAAGCTCTACTAGCGGGAGCGGTGCACGAGCAGTACTTC CASSQALLAGAVHEQYF
15 few TRBJ1-3 . TRBV6-1 TGTGCCAGCAGTGAAGCGCTATCAGGGTTAGACACCATATATTTT CASSEALSGLDTIYF
14 . TRBJ1-1 . TRBV6-5 TGTGCCAGCAGGGGAGGGACGGTGAACACTGAAGCTTTCTTT CASRGGTVNTEAFF
16 . TRBJ2-1 TRBD2 TRBV5-6 TGTGCCAGCAGCCTTATGGCGGGAGGCACAGACAATGAGCAGTTCTTC CASSLMAGGTDNEQFF
18 . TRBJ1-4 . TRBV4-1 TGCGCCAGCAGCCAAGGACCCGGGAAGACAGGAACCAATGAAAAACTGTTTTTT CASSQGPGKTGTNEKLFF
15 . TRBJ2-7 . TRBV28 TGTGCCAGCAGGAGAAATAGCGGAAGCTCCTACGAGCAGTACTTC CASRRNSGSSYEQYF
14 . TRBJ2-1 . TRBV7-3 TGTGCCAGCAGCTTGGCTAGGATTAACAATGAGCAGTTCTTC CASSLARINNEQFF
12 . TRBJ2-7 . TRBV2 TGTGCCAGCAGGGAGTCTGGAGACGAGCAGTACTTC CASRESGDEQYF
14 . TRBJ2-3 TRBD2 TRBV5-1 TGCGCCAGCAATTTAGCGGGAGCGAGAGATACGCAGTATTTT CASNLAGARDTQYF
18 once TRBJ1-4 TRBD1 TRBV28 TGTGCCAGCAGTTCCAGAATTGGGACAGTGGAAACTAATGAAAAACTGTTTTTT CASSSRIGTVETNEKLFF
13 . TRBJ1-4 . TRBV2 TGTGCCAGCCGGACAGTTTTTAATGAAAAACTGTTTTTT CASRTVFNEKLFF
19 once TRBJ2-2 TRBD2 TRBV4-1 TGCGCCAGCAGACCTGGGAACGGACAACTAGCGGGAAACACCGGGGAGCTGTTTTTT CASRPGNGQLAGNTGELFF
14 . TRBJ1-1 . TRBV28 TGTGCCAGCAGCTCCGGGCCTGGAGGCACTGAAGCTTTCTTT CASSSGPGGTEAFF
16 . TRBJ2-5 TRBD2 TRBV9 TGTGCCAGCAGCCCAGGGGAACTAGCGGGAGTAGAGACCCAGTACTTC CASSPGELAGVETQYF
11 . TRBJ2-4 . TRBV29-1 TGCAGCGGACATATCAAAAACATTCAGTACTTC CSGHIKNIQYF
17 few TRBJ2-7 TRBD2 TRBV7-6 TGTGCCAGCAGCTTAGAAGGTCTAGCGGGAGGGCGGGACGAGCAGTACTTC CASSLEGLAGGRDEQYF
14 . TRBJ2-5 . TRBV2 TGTGCCAGCACCGAGCCAGGGTTCGGGGAGACCCAGTACTTC CASTEPGFGETQYF
14 . TRBJ1-2 . TRBV7-8 TGTGCCAGCAGCTCAAGAGTTTCTAACTATGGCTACACCTTC CASSSRVSNYGYTF